The next 9 T cell receptor beta chains were all read from a single sample in a study of blood T cell repertoires in COVID-19. Only in-frame clones appear in the TCRdb table, and some are missing; sequencing was by immunoSEQ multiplex PCR. The sample lists 180,000 or so clones, 70% to 80% occurring once. The sample taken for sequencing was peripheral blood. The receptors come from a woman in her fifties or sixties with active or convalescent COVID-19.

The chain combines TRBV14 with TRBJ1-1; possibly TRBD1 for D (6 bases). Germline CDR1 and CDR2: SGHDN and FVKESK. This CDR3 has 14 residues. V lost 2 bases and J 5 bases, leaving 12 bases between the germline ends. The CDR3 is CASSQRQVGTEAFF. In nucleotides, the CDR3 is TGTGCCAGCAGCCAAAGACAGGTGGGAACTGAAGCTTTCTTT.

The CDR3 region is CASSPQQGGNTEAFF. CDR3 nucleotide sequence: TGTGCCAGCTCACCTCAACAGGGCGGGAACACTGAAGCTTTCTTT. V is TRBV18 and J is TRBJ1-1; a possible D gene is TRBD1 (6 bases). V lost 3 bases and J 1 base, leaving 12 bases between the germline ends. This CDR3 spans 15 amino acids. From germline, CDR1 is KGHSH and CDR2 LQKENI.

J is TRBJ1-1 and V is TRBV28; D is unclear. The CDR3 has 11 amino acids. Trimming left V 6 bases short and J 2 bases short, with 4 bases between. Germline CDR1 is MDHEN and CDR2 is SYDVKM. CDR3 bases: TGTGCCAGCAGCCCTAACACTGAAGCTTTCTTT. Encoded protein: CASSPNTEAFF.

This sequence joins TRBV6-5 and TRBJ1-2; D unresolved. Per germline, CDR1 MNHEY and CDR2 SVGAGI. This CDR3 is 12 amino acids long. Trimming took off 5 bases at V and 3 bases at J, with 7 bases between the two ends. This CDR3 is CASSNQYYGYTF. The CDR3, as DNA: TGTGCCAGCAGTAACCAGTACTATGGCTACACCTTC.

This clone was counted between two and nine times. The V and J genes are TRBV3-1 (or the pseudogene TRBV3-2) and TRBJ1-5; tentative D call: TRBD1 (5 bases). This CDR3 comprises 14 residues. V lost 1 base to trimming and J lost 2 bases, with 6 bases between them. Germline lookup yields CDR1 LGHDT and CDR2 YNNKEL (reference sequence). The CDR3 loop reads CASSQGGGNQPQHF. The CDR3 nucleotides are TGTGCCAGCAGCCAAGGGGGCGGCAATCAGCCCCAGCATTTT.

This clone was seen more than once but under ten times. The V call is TRBV28, the J call TRBJ2-2; tentatively, D is TRBD2 (6 bases). Germline CDR1 MDHEN, CDR2 SYDVKM. The CDR3 runs to 20 residues. V lost 7 bases and J 3 bases, leaving 30 bases between the germline ends. This CDR3 reads CASTLPPPGRGRFDTGELFF. As DNA, the CDR3 is TGTGCCAGCACCCTACCCCCCCCCGGGAGAGGAAGGTTCGACACCGGGGAGCTGTTTTTT.

The chain carries TRBV5-1 and TRBJ1-3; D unclear. CDR1 and CDR2 from the germline V gene are SGHRS and YFSETQ. Between the trimmed V and J ends, which lost 0 bases and 0 bases, there was a span of 7 bases. This CDR3 comprises 15 residues. CDR3 in amino acids: CASSLDSYSGNTIYF. For the CDR3, the DNA is TGCGCCAGCAGCTTGGACAGCTACTCTGGAAACACCATATATTTT.

The chain has TRBV7-6 and TRBJ2-1, with 16 bases aligning to TRBD2. This CDR3 region has 18 residues. Trimming at V came to 3 bases and at J to 9 bases, leaving 11 bases not matched to a gene. Germline CDR1 SGHVS, CDR2 FNYEAQ. CDR3 residues: CASSLPSTGTSGRGEQFF. Here the CDR3 DNA reads TGTGCCAGCAGCTTGCCCTCGACCGGGACTAGCGGGAGGGGTGAGCAGTTCTTC.

The sample holds one count of this clone. V gene TRBV2 combines with J gene TRBJ2-7; D may be TRBD2 (5 bases). Trimming took off 3 bases at V and 4 bases at J, with 10 bases between the two ends. Germline V CDR1 and CDR2: SNHLY, FYNNEI. CDR3 size: 13 residues. The CDR3 coding sequence is TGTGCCAGCAGTGAGTCCAGGAGGTACGAGCAGTACTTC. This gives the protein CASSESRRYEQYF. The full variable domain, with the rest looked up from reference TRBV2 and TRBJ2-7, is EPEVTQTPSHQVTQMGQEVILRCVPISNHLYFYWYRQILGQKVEFLVSFYNNEISEKSEIFDDQFSVERPDGSNFTLKIRSTKLEDSAMYFCASSESRRYEQYFGPGTRLTVT.